This entry lists 29 T cell receptor beta chains sequenced from one sample in a study of glioma-infiltrating T cells. The iRepertoire nested amplicon-rescue multiplex PCR amplified TCR alpha and beta CDR3s from RNA. TCRdb itself ran the multiplex PCR reads through MiXCR, one entry per CDR3 protein. Of a few hundred thousand distinct CDR3 sequences listed, about 40% are singletons. The sample consisted of glioma tissue, nonneoplastic brain tissue, or PBMCs (not recorded which). These receptors were collected from a human donor with low-grade glioma or glioblastoma, undergoing nonglioma brain surgery, or in good health (not recorded which).

There are a few counts of this clonotype. The genes are TRBV6-2 or TRBV6-3 and TRBJ2-7, with TRBD1 matching over 7 bases. The trim removed 6 bases at V and 5 bases at J, leaving 7 bases unmatched. The V gene's germline CDR1 is MNHEY and CDR2 SVGEGT. The CDR3 has 13 amino acids. In DNA, the CDR3 is TGTGCCAGCAGGTTACAGGGGACGCACGAGCAGTACTTC. Its translation: CASRLQGTHEQYF.

This clonotype was seen at least ten times. The chain joins TRBV27 to TRBJ2-5, with a tentative D call TRBD1 (6 bases). The CDR3 extends over 14 amino acids. The V end was cut by 5 bases, the J end by 2 bases, with 12 bases between. The germline CDR1 and CDR2 sequences are MNHEY and SMNVEV (reference sequence). CDR3 nucleotides: TGTGCCAGCAGTCTTGCAACAGGGCAAGAGACCCAGTACTTC. It is translated as CASSLATGQETQYF.

This sequence joins TRBV2 and TRBJ1-2; 11 positions match TRBD1. CDR1 and CDR2 from the germline V gene are SNHLY and FYNNEI. V lost 7 bases to trimming and J lost 3 bases; unmatched junction nucleotides: 7. The length of the CDR3 is 15 residues. CDR3: CASTSDRGLYYGYTF. The CDR3 DNA reads TGTGCCAGCACCTCGGACAGGGGGCTCTACTATGGCTACACCTTC.

V usage is TRBV27 and J usage is TRBJ2-2; TRBD1 might be the D (5 bases). The CDR3 is made up of 16 amino acids. Germline CDR1 is MNHEY and CDR2 is SMNVEV (reference sequence). V was shortened by 6 bases and J by 4 bases, with 18 bases between the two germline ends. In DNA, the CDR3 is TGTGCCAGCAGACTCAGGGATAGTACTGGCACCGGGGAGCTGTTTTTT. Its translation: CASRLRDSTGTGELFF.

This clonotype was detected a few times. V usage is TRBV6-6 and J usage is TRBJ2-7; 9 bases fit TRBD2. The germline V gene encodes CDR1 MNHNY and CDR2 SVGAGI (reference sequence). The CDR3 runs 16 residues. The V and J ends lost 0 bases and 2 bases, in that order; junction bases with no gene match: 5. The CDR3: CASSYSTTSGAYEQYF. The CDR3 coding sequence is TGTGCCAGCAGTTACTCGACGACTAGCGGCGCCTACGAGCAGTACTTC.

The table lists this clonotype with many counts. This chain connects TRBV6-1 to TRBJ1-5; no clear D. Trimming shortened V by 7 bases and J by 3 bases, and 10 bases separated the two germline ends. Germline V gene sequence: CDR1 MNHNS, CDR2 SASEGT. The CDR3 runs 13 residues. This CDR3 is CASTPDPNQPQHF. CDR3 in DNA: TGTGCCAGCACCCCGGACCCCAATCAGCCCCAGCATTTT.

V gene TRBV18 combines with J gene TRBJ2-1, with a tentative D call TRBD1 (5 bases). Per germline, CDR1 KGHSH and CDR2 LQKENI. The CDR3 length is 13 residues. Trimming took 6 bases from V and 10 from J, leaving 16 bases between them. This CDR3 is CASSSSDSREQFF. In DNA form, the CDR3 reads TGTGCCAGCTCTTCCTCTGACAGTAGGGAGCAGTTCTTC.

This clonotype was counted many times. This rearrangement joins TRBV6-2 or TRBV6-3 to TRBJ2-1; D gene uncertain. V shed 6 bases and J shed 9 bases, with 9 bases lying between them. The V gene's germline CDR1 is MNHEY and CDR2 SVGEGT. The CDR3 length is 11 residues. In DNA form, the CDR3 reads TGTGCCAGCAGCTCCGTCCTTGAGCAGTTCTTC. Its translation: CASSSVLEQFF.

This sequence joins TRBV20-1 and TRBJ1-3; D not certain. Germline V gene lookup returns CDR1 DFQATT and CDR2 SNEGSKA (reference sequence). V lost 3 bases and J 4 bases, leaving 13 bases between the germline ends. The CDR3 runs 14 residues. The CDR3 reads CSARRGVSGNTIYF. CDR3 coding DNA: TGCAGTGCTAGGCGGGGAGTGAGCGGAAACACCATATATTTT.

This clonotype showed up just once. The chain uses TRBV3-1 and TRBJ1-2; D gene ambiguous. The CDR3 covers 12 residues. Germline V CDR1 and CDR2: LGHDT, YNNKEL (reference sequence). V was cut by 4 bases and J by 8 bases, with 11 bases left in between. The CDR3 sequence: CASSRAGSGYTF. The CDR3 DNA reads as TGTGCCAGCAGCCGGGCGGGGAGCGGCTACACCTTC.

The chain joins TRBV15 to TRBJ2-5; D is unresolved. The V and J ends lost 8 bases and 0 bases respectively, with 22 bases between them. Germline loops: CDR1 LNHNV, CDR2 YYDKDF (reference sequence). The CDR3 is 17 residues long. The CDR3, as DNA: TGTGCCACCGACGGTGGTCCGGGCGGCAGGAACCAAGAGACCCAGTACTTC. Protein: CATDGGPGGRNQETQYF.

As for this clonotype: A much more abundant neighbour one base away suggests this may be a read error. It is likely a read error, because the conserved phenylalanine at the end of the CDR3 is missing. The rearrangement links TRBV27 to TRBJ2-1, with D possibly TRBD2 on 6 matching bases. The CDR3 sequence is 15 residues long. The V gene's germline CDR1 is MNHEY and CDR2 SMNVEV (reference sequence). The ends were cut back, 7 bases at V and 5 bases at J, with 18 bases in the middle. The CDR3 sequence: CASTGLEGRNNEQFI. In DNA, the CDR3 is TGTGCCAGCACCGGTCTGGAGGGCCGCAACAATGAGCAGTTCATC.

This rearrangement joins TRBV4-1 to TRBJ1-3, with 8 bases fitting TRBD1. V was pared by 1 base and J by 10 bases, with 6 bases of the junction left unmatched. The germline V gene encodes CDR1 MGHRA and CDR2 YSYEKL. The CDR3 totals 14 residues. CDR3 amino acids: CASSQGGQARTIYF. CDR3 coding DNA: TGCGCCAGCAGCCAAGGGGGACAGGCAAGAACCATATATTTT.

The chain carries TRBV4-3 and TRBJ2-7, with 9 nucleotides matching TRBD2. With V trimmed by 5 bases and J by 5 bases, 7 bases remained unmatched. In germline, CDR1 is LGHNA, CDR2 YSLEER. This CDR3 comprises 14 residues. The CDR3 spells CASSKVAGVDEQYF. For the CDR3, the DNA is TGCGCCAGCAGCAAAGTAGCGGGGGTCGACGAGCAGTACTTC.

The chain couples TRBV7-3 to TRBJ1-1; weak D call: TRBD1 (5 bases). Germline V CDR1 and CDR2: SGHTA, FQGTGA. The CDR3 runs 14 residues. V was pared by 2 bases and J by 6 bases, with 13 bases between. CDR3 sequence reads: CASSLGQGAAEAFF. In nucleotides, the CDR3 is TGTGCCAGCAGCTTAGGTCAGGGTGCCGCTGAAGCTTTCTTT.

This clonotype has just a few counts. V and J are TRBV28 and TRBJ1-3, with D hard to call. Trimming pared 6 bases from V and 0 bases from J, leaving 9 bases between. The germline gives CDR1 MDHEN, CDR2 SYDVKM. The CDR3 totals 14 residues. CDR3 amino acids: CASSRPISGNTIYF. CDR3 DNA: TGTGCCAGCAGCCGCCCCATCTCTGGAAACACCATATATTTT.

This clonotype was found a few times. This chain uses TRBV5-5 with TRBJ1-1; no reliable D call. Trimming removed 2 bases at V and 1 base at J, with 9 bases between. CDR3 length: 14 residues. Germline CDR1 reads SGHKS; CDR2 reads YYEKEE (reference sequence). CDR3 in DNA: TGTGCCAGCAGCTTAGCGTACGCGAACACTGAAGCTTTCTTT. Amino acid sequence: CASSLAYANTEAFF.

There are a few counts of this clonotype. The V gene is TRBV7-9, the J gene TRBJ1-5; the D is unclear. Trimming stripped 7 bases from V and 3 bases from J, with 13 bases between. CDR1 and CDR2 (germline): SEHNR, FQNEAQ (reference sequence). This CDR3 has 14 amino acids. The CDR3 loop is CASTPSGFNQPQHF. CDR3 DNA sequence: TGTGCCAGCACTCCCTCGGGGTTCAATCAGCCCCAGCATTTT.

This clonotype was seen many times. This sequence joins TRBV27 and TRBJ2-1, with a tentative D call TRBD2 (5 bases). CDR1 and CDR2 from the germline V gene are MNHEY and SMNVEV (reference sequence). This CDR3 has 15 residues. Trimming shortened V by 6 bases and J by 7 bases, and 19 bases separated the two germline ends. The CDR3 reads CASSPTGLLRNEQFF. In DNA, the CDR3 is TGTGCCAGCAGCCCCACCGGACTCCTGAGGAATGAGCAGTTCTTC.

In regard to this clonotype: This could be a read error, since a much larger clone is one nucleotide away. The chain employs TRBV27 and TRBJ2-7; D gene uncertain. The CDR3 sequence is 11 residues long. In germline, CDR1 is MNHEY, CDR2 SMNVEV (reference sequence). CDR3 nucleotide sequence: TGTGTCAGCAGTCCTTCTTACGAGCAGTACTTC. As protein: CVSSPSYEQYF.

This clonotype was picked up one time. A much bigger clone sits one base away, suggesting this may be a read error. The chain is built from TRBV28 and TRBJ2-5; D not resolved. This CDR3 has 12 residues. Germline values: CDR1 MDHEN, CDR2 SYDVKM. CDR3 residues: CATTPRPETEYF. CDR3 in DNA: TGTGCCACCACCCCTAGACCAGAGACCGAGTACTTC.

To note about this clonotype: This sequence may be a read error, since a much larger clone differs from it by one base. The genes are TRBV27 and TRBJ1-2; 9 bases align to TRBD1. This CDR3 has 14 residues. CDR1 and CDR2 from the germline V gene are MNHEY and SMNVEV (reference sequence). The CDR3 loop reads CANSFGTGNYGYTF. The CDR3 DNA reads as TGTGCCAACAGTTTCGGGACAGGGAATTATGGCTACACCTTC.

This chain connects TRBV19 to TRBJ1-5, with 9 bases lining up with TRBD1. This CDR3 contains 13 residues. The junction had 3 bases not matched to a gene; V was cut back by 10 bases and J by 2 bases. CDR1 and CDR2 (germline): LNHDA, SQIVND (reference sequence). The CDR3 here is CATGDRGNQPQHF. The CDR3 region has the DNA TGTGCCACGGGGGACAGGGGCAATCAGCCCCAGCATTTT.

This clonotype was detected only a few times. The V gene is TRBV4-2, the J gene TRBJ2-5, with D perhaps matching TRBD2 (6 bases). Looked up from germline, CDR1 is LGHNA and CDR2 is YNFKEQ. The CDR3 totals 19 residues. V was shortened by 1 base and J by 4 bases, with 25 bases between the two germline ends. The CDR3 protein is CASSQVWPGVLSRRETQYF. Here the CDR3 DNA reads TGTGCCAGCAGCCAAGTCTGGCCGGGGGTTTTATCCCGGCGAGAGACCCAGTACTTC.

The V and J genes are TRBV18 and TRBJ2-7; the D call may be TRBD1 or TRBD2 (6 bases each). This CDR3 spans 16 amino acids. The V end was cut by 2 bases, the J end by 0 bases, with 14 bases between. The germline gives CDR1 KGHSH, CDR2 LQKENI. This chain's CDR3 is CASSPWKGGSSYEQYF. The DNA of the CDR3 is TGTGCCAGCTCACCATGGAAGGGGGGAAGCTCCTACGAGCAGTACTTC.

The rearrangement uses TRBV27 and TRBJ1-2; 8 bases align to TRBD1. CDR1 and CDR2 (germline): MNHEY, SMNVEV (reference sequence). After removal of 8 bases from V and 7 bases from J, the junction contained 6 bases not matched to a gene. CDR3 length: 12 residues. This CDR3 reads CASGKQGGGYTF. The CDR3 nucleotides are TGTGCCAGCGGTAAACAGGGGGGTGGCTACACCTTC.

The chain links TRBV28 to TRBJ2-7; TRBD2 might be the D (6 bases). CDR1 and CDR2 (germline): MDHEN, SYDVKM. V shed 8 bases and J shed 3 bases, with 20 bases lying between them. This CDR3 region has 15 residues. CDR3 in amino acids: CASGTRWGEIYEQYF. In DNA, the CDR3 is TGTGCCAGCGGAACCAGGTGGGGGGAGATCTACGAGCAGTACTTC.

This clonotype occurred many times. The CDR3 bases are TGTGCCAGCAGTGGGGGGGTTTTCCAAGAGACCCAGTACTTC. This codes for CASSGGVFQETQYF. The V and J genes are TRBV25-1 and TRBJ2-5; TRBD2 might be the D (6 bases). The CDR3 extends over 14 amino acids. V shed 4 bases and J shed 1 base, with 10 bases lying between them. Germline CDR1 is MGHDK and CDR2 is SYGVNS.

This clonotype was found a few times. V and J are TRBV15 and TRBJ2-3; 7 bases align to TRBD2. CDR1 is LNHNV, CDR2 YYDKDF, per germline (reference sequence). Trimming removed 1 base from V and 3 bases from J; junction bases left unmatched: 7. The CDR3 spans 16 residues. CDR3 DNA sequence: TGTGCCACCAGCAGAGGGGAGGGGTTGAGGACAGATACGCAGTATTTT. It encodes CATSRGEGLRTDTQYF.